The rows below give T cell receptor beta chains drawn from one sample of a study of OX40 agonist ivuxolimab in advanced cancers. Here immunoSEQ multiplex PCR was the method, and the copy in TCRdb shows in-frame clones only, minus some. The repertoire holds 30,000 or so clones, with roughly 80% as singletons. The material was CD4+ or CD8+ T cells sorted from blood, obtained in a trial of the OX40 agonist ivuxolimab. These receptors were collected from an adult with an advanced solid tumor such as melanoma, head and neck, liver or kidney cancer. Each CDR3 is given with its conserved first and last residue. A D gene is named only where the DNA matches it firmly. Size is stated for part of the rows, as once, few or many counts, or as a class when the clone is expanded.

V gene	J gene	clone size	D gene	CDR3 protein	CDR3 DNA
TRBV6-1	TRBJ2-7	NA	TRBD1	CASSVRQGNEQYF	TGTGCCAGCAGTGTACGACAGGGGAACGAGCAGTACTTC
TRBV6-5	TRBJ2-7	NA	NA	CASSYGIGIDEQYF	TGTGCCAGCAGTTACGGGATAGGGATCGACGAGCAGTACTTC
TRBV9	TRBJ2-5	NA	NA	CASSPFGYQETQYF	TGTGCCAGCAGCCCCTTTGGTTACCAAGAGACCCAGTACTTC
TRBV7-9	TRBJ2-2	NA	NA	CASNPPGLGELFF	TGTGCCAGCAACCCCCCCGGTCTCGGGGAGCTGTTTTTT
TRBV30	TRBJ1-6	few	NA	CAWSRTESPLHF	TGTGCCTGGAGTCGCACGGAATCACCCCTCCACTTT
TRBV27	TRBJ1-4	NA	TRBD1	CASSLSGTGSNEKLFF	TGTGCCAGCAGTTTATCGGGGACAGGGTCTAATGAAAAACTGTTTTTT
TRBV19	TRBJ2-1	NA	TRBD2	CASSMGASGGGEQFF	TGTGCCAGTAGTATGGGGGCTAGCGGGGGTGGTGAGCAGTTCTTC
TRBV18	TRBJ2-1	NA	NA	CASSLNNEQFF	TGTGCCAGCTCACTGAACAATGAGCAGTTCTTC
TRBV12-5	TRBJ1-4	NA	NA	CASGLADDVGRGYIFNEKLFF	TGTGCTAGTGGTTTGGCGGATGATGTGGGACGGGGCTATATATTTAATGAAAAACTGTTTTTT
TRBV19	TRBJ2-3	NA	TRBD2	CASSMPRASGFSTDTQYF	TGTGCCAGTAGTATGCCCCGGGCTAGCGGGTTTAGCACAGATACGCAGTATTTT
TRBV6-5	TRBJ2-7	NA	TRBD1	CASSPGQGVYEQYF	TGTGCCAGCAGTCCGGGACAGGGTGTCTACGAGCAGTACTTC
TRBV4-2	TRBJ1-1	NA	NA	CASGPQATRNTEAFF	TGTGCCAGCGGCCCACAGGCCACTCGGAACACTGAAGCTTTCTTT
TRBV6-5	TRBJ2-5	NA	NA	CASSSRDSLQETQYF	TGTGCCAGCAGTTCTAGAGACAGCTTACAAGAGACCCAGTACTTC
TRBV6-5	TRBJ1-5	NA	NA	CASRFTHDSNQPQHF	TGTGCCAGCAGATTCACACATGATAGCAATCAGCCCCAGCATTTT
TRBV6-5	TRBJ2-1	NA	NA	CASSDAAYYNEQFF	TGTGCCAGCAGTGACGCTGCGTACTACAATGAGCAGTTCTTC
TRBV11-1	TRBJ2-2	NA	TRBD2	CASSQSSGGLYTGELFF	TGTGCCAGCAGCCAAAGTAGCGGGGGGCTGTACACCGGGGAGCTGTTTTTT
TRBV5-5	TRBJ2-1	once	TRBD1	CASSYRQGNNEQFF	TGTGCCAGCAGCTACCGACAGGGGAACAATGAGCAGTTCTTC
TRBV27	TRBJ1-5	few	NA	CASRIQGWGQPQHF	TGTGCCAGCAGGATACAGGGATGGGGTCAGCCCCAGCATTTT
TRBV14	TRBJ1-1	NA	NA	CASSPIRSDTMNTEAFF	TGTGCCAGCAGCCCCATTAGGTCGGATACCATGAACACTGAAGCTTTCTTT
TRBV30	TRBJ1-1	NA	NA	CAWSVAGPTEAFF	TGTGCCTGGAGTGTAGCTGGACCTACCGAAGCTTTCTTT
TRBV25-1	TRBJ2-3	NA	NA	CASSGTSSTSTDTQYF	TGTGCCAGCAGTGGCACTAGCTCAACTAGCACAGATACGCAGTATTTT
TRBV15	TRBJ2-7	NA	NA	CATSRVGGRGEQYF	TGTGCCACCAGCAGAGTGGGGGGGCGGGGCGAGCAGTACTTC
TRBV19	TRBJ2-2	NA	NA	CASSIGREVAGELFF	TGTGCCAGTAGTATTGGCAGGGAGGTCGCCGGGGAGCTGTTTTTT
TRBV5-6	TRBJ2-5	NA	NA	CASSLAAGRKAQYF	TGTGCCAGCAGCTTGGCTGCAGGGCGTAAGGCCCAGTACTTC
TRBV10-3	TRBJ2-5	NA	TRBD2	CAISELQLAGGQETQYF	TGTGCCATCAGTGAGCTCCAACTAGCGGGGGGCCAAGAGACCCAGTACTTC
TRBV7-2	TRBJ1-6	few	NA	CASSPAGGHSPLHF	TGTGCCAGCAGCCCAGCCGGAGGGCATTCACCCCTCCACTTT
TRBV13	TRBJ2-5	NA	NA	CASSLGGLRSHETQYF	TGTGCCAGCAGCTTAGGAGGGTTAAGATCCCACGAGACCCAGTACTTC
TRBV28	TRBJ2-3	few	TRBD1	CASSGNWGDRGGTDTQYF	TGTGCCAGCAGTGGGAACTGGGGGGACAGGGGAGGCACAGATACGCAGTATTTT
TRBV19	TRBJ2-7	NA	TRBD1	CATYSTGEKSSYEQYF	TGTGCCACCTACTCAACAGGGGAGAAGAGCTCCTACGAGCAGTACTTC
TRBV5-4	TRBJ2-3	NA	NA	CASSLHEGGRDTQYF	TGTGCCAGCAGCTTACATGAGGGGGGCCGCGATACGCAGTATTTT
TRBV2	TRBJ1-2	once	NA	CASSDQGRANYGYTF	TGTGCCAGCAGTGATCAGGGGAGGGCCAACTATGGCTACACCTTC
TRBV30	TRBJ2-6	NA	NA	CAWSARASGANVLTF	TGTGCCTGGAGTGCCCGGGCCTCTGGGGCCAACGTCCTGACTTTC
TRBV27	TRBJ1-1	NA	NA	CASSLSTPRFATEAFF	TGTGCCAGCAGTTTATCCACCCCGCGGTTTGCCACTGAAGCTTTCTTT
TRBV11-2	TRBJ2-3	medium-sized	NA	CASSLGSGITDTQYF	TGTGCCAGCAGCTTAGGGTCAGGGATAACAGATACGCAGTATTTT
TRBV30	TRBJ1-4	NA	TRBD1	CAWSVGGGNGEKLFF	TGTGCCTGGAGTGTTGGAGGGGGCAACGGGGAAAAACTGTTTTTT
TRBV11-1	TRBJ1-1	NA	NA	CASSPKLGRDATEAFF	TGTGCCAGCAGCCCAAAACTCGGACGGGATGCCACTGAAGCTTTCTTT
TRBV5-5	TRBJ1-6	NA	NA	CASSSSPGQGGSPLHF	TGTGCCAGCAGCTCCAGCCCGGGGCAGGGTGGCTCACCCCTCCACTTT
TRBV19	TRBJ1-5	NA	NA	CASSPWNQPQHF	TGTGCCAGTAGTCCATGGAATCAGCCCCAGCATTTT
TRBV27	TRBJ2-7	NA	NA	CASSPQSAPSTYEQYF	TGTGCCAGCAGTCCACAGTCCGCTCCAAGTACCTACGAGCAGTACTTC
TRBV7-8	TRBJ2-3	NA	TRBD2	CASSLVWVGTSGGPSTDTQYF	TGTGCCAGCAGCTTAGTATGGGTCGGCACTAGCGGGGGCCCAAGCACAGATACGCAGTATTTT
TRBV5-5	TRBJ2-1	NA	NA	CASSFLVYNEQFF	TGTGCCAGCAGCTTCCTGGTCTACAATGAGCAGTTCTTC
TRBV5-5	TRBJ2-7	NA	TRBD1	CASSSTGGGEQYF	TGTGCCAGCAGTTCGACAGGGGGAGGCGAGCAGTACTTC
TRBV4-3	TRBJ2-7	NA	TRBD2	CASSYRTSGSYEQYF	TGCGCCAGCAGCTACCGGACTAGCGGGTCCTACGAGCAGTACTTC
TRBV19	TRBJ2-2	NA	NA	CASRPASLTGELFF	TGTGCCAGTAGGCCCGCATCCTTAACCGGGGAGCTGTTTTTT
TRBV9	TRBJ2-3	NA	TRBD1	CASSPRQGSTDTQYF	TGTGCCAGCAGCCCCCGACAGGGTTCAACAGATACGCAGTATTTT
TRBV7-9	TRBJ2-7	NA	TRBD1	CASSLGQMYEQYF	TGTGCCAGCAGCTTGGGACAGATGTACGAGCAGTACTTC
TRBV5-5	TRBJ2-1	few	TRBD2	CASSLGLAGEQFF	TGTGCCAGCAGCTTGGGACTAGCAGGGGAGCAGTTCTTC
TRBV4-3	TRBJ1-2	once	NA	CASSQDSYGYTF	TGCGCCAGCAGCCAAGACTCCTATGGCTACACCTTC
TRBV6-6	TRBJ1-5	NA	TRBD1	CASRPSGQGGEKPQHF	TGTGCCAGCAGACCCTCGGGACAGGGGGGGGAAAAGCCCCAGCATTTT
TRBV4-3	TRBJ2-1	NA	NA	CASSQGIEQFF	TGCGCCAGCAGCCAAGGTATTGAGCAGTTCTTC
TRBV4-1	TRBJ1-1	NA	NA	CASSQLGMGTEAFF	TGCGCCAGCAGCCAACTGGGTATGGGCACTGAAGCTTTCTTT